The 31 T cell receptor beta chains in this list originate from one sample, sequenced in a study of T-cell reconstitution after alpha-beta-depleted transplantation in children. Library preparation (for TCRbeta) was performed with unique molecular identifiers. TCRdb reanalysed the PCR reads using MiXCR and keeps one entry per CDR3 protein. This table holds 250,000 to 400,000 distinct CDR3 sequences, roughly 21% found once. Here the sequenced sample was PBMCs, mostly from graft donor cells, taken 180 days after TCRalphabeta/CD19-depleted stem cell transplant. The receptor set was obtained from a male patient aged 10 to 17 who had a stem cell transplant for acute lymphoblastic leukemia, so the T cells may come from the graft donor.

This clonotype has more than one count but fewer than ten. The chain links TRBV27 to TRBJ2-1; 7 positions match TRBD2. This CDR3 region has 14 residues. Germline CDR1 and CDR2: MNHEY and SMNVEV (reference sequence). Trimming cost V 5 bases and J 6 bases; bases outside gene matches: 7. CDR3 loop: CASSLLASGNEQFF. CDR3 bases: TGTGCCAGCAGTCTTCTTGCTAGCGGCAATGAGCAGTTCTTC.

The chain links TRBV5-1 to TRBJ1-1, with 9 bases lining up with TRBD1. The V and J ends lost 4 bases and 6 bases, in that order; junction bases with no gene match: 4. Per germline, CDR1 SGHRS and CDR2 YFSETQ. The CDR3 covers 13 residues. CDR3 sequence reads: CASSPGQGAEAFF. CDR3 bases: TGCGCCAGCAGCCCGGGACAGGGCGCTGAAGCTTTCTTT.

This clonotype occurred a few times. This chain uses TRBV7-9 with TRBJ1-4; no clear D gene. V shed 2 bases and J shed 8 bases, with 15 bases lying between them. The CDR3 extends over 15 amino acids. Germline V lookup: CDR1 SEHNR, CDR2 FQNEAQ (reference sequence). For the CDR3, the DNA is TGTGCCAGCAGCTTATTCGGGAACAACGAAGAAAAACTGTTTTTT. Amino acids: CASSLFGNNEEKLFF.

The chain has TRBV6-5 and TRBJ1-4; 7 bases match TRBD1. V shed 2 bases, J shed 2 bases, and the junction held 14 bases outside the gene matches. The CDR3 runs 19 residues. Germline CDR1 is MNHEY and CDR2 is SVGAGI. CDR3 protein: CASSYVGYVEGGTNEKLFF. The DNA of the CDR3 is TGTGCCAGCAGTTACGTTGGCTACGTTGAAGGGGGCACTAATGAAAAACTGTTTTTT.

The chain recombines TRBV28 with TRBJ1-3, with D possibly matching TRBD1 (5 bases). CDR3 length: 16 residues. Germline V gene data show CDR1 as MDHEN and CDR2 as SYDVKM. Trimming removed 6 bases from V and 0 bases from J, with 15 bases in between. Written as DNA, the CDR3 is TGTGCCAGCAGCTCCGCCCCAGGGTACTCTGGAAACACCATATATTTT. Its translation is CASSSAPGYSGNTIYF.

This chain uses TRBV9 with TRBJ2-3; D uncertain. V was clipped by 0 bases and J by 5 bases, with 10 bases between them. Germline CDR1 and CDR2: SGDLS and YYNGEE. The CDR3 is 14 residues long. DNA of the CDR3: TGTGCCAGCAGCGTAGAAATTCTCGGAGATACGCAGTATTTT. Translating it yields CASSVEILGDTQYF.

The genes are TRBV20-1 and TRBJ1-4; TRBD1 aligns across 8 bases. With V trimmed by 7 bases and J by 11 bases, 12 bases remained unmatched. Germline V lookup: CDR1 DFQATT, CDR2 SNEGSKA (reference sequence). This CDR3 region has 13 residues. In DNA form, the CDR3 reads TGCAGTGGCTCGACAGGGGCCGGGGCCAAACTGTTTTTT. Translated: CSGSTGAGAKLFF.

A word on this clonotype: A read error may produce the germline difference seen at one junction end. The chain couples TRBV11-2 to TRBJ1-2; D is possibly TRBD1 (5 bases). This CDR3 comprises 10 residues. Germline CDR1 SGHAT, CDR2 FQNNGV. The CDR3 loop is CASSPGLVGF. DNA for the CDR3: TGTGCCAGCAGCCCGGGGCTGGTCGGCTTC.

The CDR3 spells CASSVNRDVFLDSPLHF. DNA of the CDR3: TGTGCCAGCAGTGTAAACCGGGACGTATTTTTGGATTCACCCCTCCACTTT. The rearrangement joins TRBV27 to TRBJ1-6; TRBD1 is a possible D gene (5 bases). The CDR3 length is 17 residues. V lost 5 bases and J 8 bases, leaving 22 bases between the germline ends. Germline V gives CDR1 MNHEY, CDR2 SMNVEV (reference sequence).

The J gene is TRBJ2-1, the V gene TRBV9, with TRBD2 as a possible D gene (6 bases). This CDR3 has 16 residues. Germline V gene sequence: CDR1 SGDLS, CDR2 YYNGEE. V was shortened by 4 bases and J by 0 bases, with 14 bases between the two germline ends. The CDR3 DNA is TGTGCCAGCAGCCCAACGGGGGAGATCTCCTACAATGAGCAGTTCTTC. Translated: CASSPTGEISYNEQFF.

This clonotype turned up a few times. This rearrangement joins TRBV11-2 to TRBJ2-1; D is unresolved. The CDR3 contains 15 residues. Germline V gives CDR1 SGHAT, CDR2 FQNNGV. The germline V and J ends were trimmed by 2 bases and 0 bases, with 8 bases remaining between them. CDR3 nucleotide sequence: TGTGCCAGCAGCTTAAGGTTAAGCTCCTACAATGAGCAGTTCTTC. Residues: CASSLRLSSYNEQFF.

This clonotype was recorded at least ten times. The genes are TRBV20-1 and TRBJ2-1; 7 bases fit TRBD2. CDR1 and CDR2 (germline): DFQATT, SNEGSKA (reference sequence). This CDR3 has 14 residues. V gave up 3 bases and J gave up 6 bases; unmatched junction bases: 8. CDR3 residues: CSASTAGVVNEQFF. In nucleotides, the CDR3 is TGCAGTGCTAGTACGGCGGGAGTCGTCAATGAGCAGTTCTTC.

The V gene is TRBV6-5, the J gene TRBJ2-3, with D hard to call. Germline assignment: CDR1 MNHEY and CDR2 SVGAGI. Trimming left V 0 bases short and J 2 bases short, with 9 bases between. The CDR3 length is 15 residues. The CDR3, as DNA: TGTGCCAGCAGTTACTCGAGGCGGTACACAGATACGCAGTATTTT. Translating it yields CASSYSRRYTDTQYF.

This clonotype showed up just a few times. V and J are TRBV7-8 and TRBJ2-5; D unclear. Germline-derived CDR1 and CDR2 are SGHVS and FQNEAQ. Between the trimmed V and J ends, which lost 0 bases and 5 bases, there was a span of 10 bases. The CDR3 is 14 amino acids. The CDR3 sequence is CASSLARIPETQYF. In DNA, the CDR3 is TGTGCCAGCAGCTTAGCGCGAATCCCTGAGACCCAGTACTTC.

This clonotype turned up a few times. This chain links TRBV7-2 with TRBJ2-7; D is undetermined. This CDR3 comprises 13 residues. V was trimmed by 2 bases and J by 2 bases, leaving 7 bases between them. Germline loops: CDR1 SGHTA, CDR2 FQGNSA. The CDR3 here is CASSLHLTYEQYF. CDR3 bases: TGTGCCAGCAGCTTACATCTGACCTACGAGCAGTACTTC.

This chain uses TRBV10-3 with TRBJ2-5; 12 bases agree with TRBD2. Losses at the gene ends were 6 bases for V and 5 bases for J; bases not matched to a gene: 7. This CDR3 region has 15 residues. The germline gives CDR1 ENHRY, CDR2 SYGVKD. CDR3 bases: TGTGCCATCAGATCGACTAGCGGGAGAGGGGAGACCCAGTACTTC. Its protein product is CAIRSTSGRGETQYF.

This clonotype was counted between two and nine times. The J gene is TRBJ2-1, the V gene TRBV9; possibly TRBD1 for D (6 bases). With 2 bases removed from V and 10 bases from J, the gap between germline ends came to 25 bases. This CDR3 comprises 17 residues. The germline CDR1 and CDR2 sequences are SGDLS and YYNGEE. CDR3 sequence (DNA): TGTGCCAGCAGCGTCCAAGCTACAGGGTACTCGGGTAACGAGCAGTTCTTC. The encoded protein is CASSVQATGYSGNEQFF. The variable domain in full, completed from reference TRBV9 and TRBJ2-1, reads DSGVTQTPKHLITATGQRVTLRCSPRSGDLSVYWYQQSLDQGLQFLIQYYNGEERAKGNILERFSAQQFPDLHSELNLSSLELGDSALYFCASSVQATGYSGNEQFFGPGTRLTVL.

This clonotype was recorded a few times. The V and J genes are TRBV27 and TRBJ2-1; no clear D. Trimming removed 1 base at V and 13 bases at J, with 11 bases between. The CDR3 sequence is 12 residues long. Germline loops: CDR1 MNHEY, CDR2 SMNVEV (reference sequence). CDR3 nucleotides: TGTGCCAGCAGTTTATATAACACTCCACAGTTCTTC. This codes for CASSLYNTPQFF.

The V call is TRBV20-1, the J call TRBJ2-5; the D gene is possibly TRBD1 (6 bases). The CDR3 runs 13 residues. Germline assignment: CDR1 DFQATT and CDR2 SNEGSKA (reference sequence). Trimming shortened V by 5 bases and J by 6 bases, and 16 bases separated the two germline ends. CDR3 amino acids: CSAPWTVPQTQYF. The CDR3 coding sequence is TGCAGTGCTCCTTGGACAGTCCCACAGACCCAGTACTTC.

This rearrangement joins TRBV10-2 to TRBJ1-2; TRBD1 matches 9 bases. The trim removed 0 bases at V and 7 bases at J, leaving 3 bases unmatched. The CDR3 loop spans 14 amino acids. Germline V gene data show CDR1 as WSHSY and CDR2 as SAAADI. The CDR3: CASSESRDRAGYTF. CDR3 coding DNA: TGCGCCAGCAGTGAGTCCCGGGACAGGGCTGGCTACACCTTC.

This clonotype turned up a few times. The rearrangement joins TRBV4-1 to TRBJ1-1; TRBD1 might be the D (5 bases). The CDR3 is 15 residues long. Trimming cost V 0 bases and J 4 bases, with 12 bases left between them. CDR1 MGHRA and CDR2 YSYEKL come from the germline V gene. CDR3: CASSQDPGGTTEAFF. Here the CDR3 DNA reads TGCGCCAGCAGCCAAGACCCGGGAGGGACCACTGAAGCTTTCTTT.

The V and J genes are TRBV7-2 and TRBJ2-1; 10 bases fit TRBD2. This CDR3 spans 15 amino acids. Germline V gene lookup returns CDR1 SGHTA and CDR2 FQGNSA. The V and J ends lost 10 bases and 1 base, in that order; junction bases with no gene match: 7. The CDR3 loop is CAKVAGGGSYNEQFF. For the CDR3, the DNA is TGTGCCAAAGTAGCGGGAGGAGGATCCTACAATGAGCAGTTCTTC.

The J gene is TRBJ2-1, the V gene TRBV9; TRBD2 agrees at 15 bases. CDR1 and CDR2 (germline): SGDLS, YYNGEE. Trimming at V came to 4 bases and at J to 2 bases, leaving 7 bases not matched to a gene. The CDR3 sequence is 18 residues long. This chain's CDR3 is CASSPEGLAGGPYNEQFF. CDR3 nucleotides: TGTGCCAGCAGCCCGGAGGGACTAGCGGGAGGCCCCTACAATGAGCAGTTCTTC.

V usage is TRBV29-1 and J usage is TRBJ2-1; tentatively, D is TRBD2 (6 bases). Looked up from germline, CDR1 is SQVTM and CDR2 is ANQGSEA. V shed 8 bases and J shed 3 bases, with 14 bases lying between them. This CDR3 has 13 amino acids. CDR3 nucleotide sequence: TGCAGCCCTCGACTAGACAGCTACAATGAGCAGTTCTTC. It codes for CSPRLDSYNEQFF.

This clonotype was recorded once. The V gene is TRBV7-3, the J gene TRBJ2-2; D is tentatively TRBD1 or TRBD2 (5 bases each). Germline CDR1 is SGHTA and CDR2 is FQGTGA. The length of the CDR3 is 15 residues. V shed 5 bases and J shed 4 bases, with 14 bases lying between them. Here the CDR3 DNA reads TGTGCCAGCAGCCCCTCGGGGCATTCCACCGGGGAGCTGTTTTTT. Protein sequence: CASSPSGHSTGELFF.

This chain joins TRBV20-1 and TRBJ2-7, with 7 bases that match TRBD1. The CDR3 loop spans 12 amino acids. Germline trimming cut 6 bases from V and 6 bases from J; bases unmatched to any gene: 8. From germline, CDR1 is DFQATT and CDR2 SNEGSKA (reference sequence). CDR3 in DNA: TGCAGTGCCCCCGACAGGGTAGGCGAGCAGTACTTC. Translating it yields CSAPDRVGEQYF.

This clonotype was recorded a few times. The V call is TRBV28, the J call TRBJ1-2; 8 nucleotides agree with TRBD1. Trimming took 2 bases from V and 5 from J; bases not matched to a gene: 7. Germline assignment: CDR1 MDHEN and CDR2 SYDVKM. CDR3 length: 15 residues. CDR3 amino acids: CASSLPTGAMYGYTF. For the CDR3, the DNA is TGTGCCAGCAGTTTACCGACAGGGGCTATGTATGGCTACACCTTC.

J is TRBJ2-4 and V is TRBV5-6, with D possibly being TRBD2 (5 bases). Germline V gene lookup returns CDR1 SGHDT and CDR2 YYEEEE. Trimming removed 0 bases from V and 0 bases from J, with 13 bases in between. CDR3 length equals 17 residues. This chain's CDR3 is CASSLEVGRLAKNIQYF. CDR3 bases: TGTGCCAGCAGCTTGGAGGTTGGGAGACTAGCCAAAAACATTCAGTACTTC.

The rearrangement joins TRBV10-3 to TRBJ1-1, with D perhaps matching TRBD1 (5 bases). The CDR3 extends over 11 amino acids. Germline assignment: CDR1 ENHRY and CDR2 SYGVKD. Trimming stripped 9 bases from V and 4 bases from J, with 9 bases between. The CDR3 is CAMGEGTEAFF. The CDR3 nucleotides read TGTGCCATGGGGGAGGGCACTGAAGCTTTCTTT.

This clonotype was seen a few times. The CDR3 nucleotides read TGTGCCAGCAGTTACCCGCTGGCCGGGAGTTCCACAGATACGCAGTATTTT. Protein: CASSYPLAGSSTDTQYF. The chain has TRBV6-5 and TRBJ2-3; D might be TRBD2 (6 bases). The V and J ends lost 2 bases and 2 bases respectively, with 17 bases between them. Germline V lookup: CDR1 MNHEY, CDR2 SVGAGI. CDR3 length: 17 amino acids.

The chain uses TRBV30 and TRBJ2-7; no definite D call. This CDR3 is 11 amino acids long. V was pared by 4 bases and J by 3 bases, with 7 bases between. The germline CDR1 and CDR2 sequences are GTSNPN and SVGIG (reference sequence). CDR3 coding DNA: TGTGCCTGGACAGACCTCTACGAGCAGTACTTC. Residues: CAWTDLYEQYF.